The TCR beta chain described here comes from a study of T cell responses to AZD1222 COVID-19 vaccine. Sequencing used immunoSEQ multiplex PCR; TCRdb keeps in-frame clones, though not all of them. The sample gives some 100,000 clones, about 87% of which show up once; 10% is in the top ten. Concerning this clone itself: Its antigen is unidentified.

Study observations and caveats: There were mostly white British donors and more females than males, and clonal diversity was possibly underestimated.

V was trimmed by 5 bases and J by 5 bases, leaving 10 bases between them. The CDR3 covers 13 residues. CDR1 is SEHNR and CDR2 is FQNEAQ in the germline V gene (reference sequence). Source: peripheral blood, taken 28 days after the second AZD1222 dose. The J gene is TRBJ1-5, the V gene TRBV7-9; D perhaps matches TRBD1 (6 bases). This clonotype originated in an adult who received the AZD1222 COVID-19 vaccine. CDR3 in DNA: TGTGCCAGCAGCCCGGACAGTGATCAGCCCCAGCATTTT. As protein: CASSPDSDQPQHF.